Detailed here is one T cell receptor (beta chain). The PBMCs originated from approximately 10 ml of fresh peripheral blood. Amplified material comprised TCR beta CDR3 regions derived from RNA transcripts. The authors performed first-round RT-PCR with HTBI primers and then a second-round multiplex PCR. TCRdb processed the multiplex PCR reads anew with MiXCR; each CDR3 protein has one entry. The data show about 400,000 distinct CDR3 sequences, with 15% to 20% seen just once and roughly 1.5% held by the top ten. Germline loops: CDR1 MNHEY, CDR2 SVGEGT. This CDR3 has 14 residues. The V gene end was trimmed by 5 bases and the J gene end by 5 bases; junction bases not matched to a gene: 8. This entry comes from a study of Graves' ophthalmopathy and Graves' hyperthyroidism.

V gene TRBV6-2 or TRBV6-3 combines with J gene TRBJ1-2; TRBD1 agrees at 7 bases. The specimen sequenced was peripheral blood. The receptor was isolated from a young woman with Graves' ophthalmopathy. Here the CDR3 reads CASSTGTVPYGYTF. In DNA form, the CDR3 reads TGTGCCAGCAGTACCGGGACAGTCCCGTATGGCTACACCTTC.